These 15 T cell receptor beta chains were sequenced from one sample in a study of T cells after yellow fever vaccination. In TCRdb, the 5' RACE reads were re-called with MiXCR into one record per CDR3 protein. This sample yields about 350,000 distinct CDR3 sequences, of which about 8.3% are seen a single time; around 17% belongs to the top ten. The sample here was PBMCs, taken roughly 46 days after the first yellow fever vaccination. The receptors were sampled from a man aged 18 to 29 who received the YFV17D yellow fever vaccine.

The genes are TRBV4-1 and TRBJ2-3, with D hard to call. The CDR3 is made up of 11 amino acids. The V end was cut by 0 bases, the J end by 7 bases, with 2 bases between. Germline V CDR1 and CDR2: MGHRA, YSYEKL. The CDR3 nucleotides read TGCGCCAGCAGCCAAGAGTATACGCAGTATTTT. Protein product: CASSQEYTQYF.

In the case of this clonotype: The germline gene is not matched at one end of the junction; a read error may be the cause. V gene TRBV19 combines with J gene TRBJ2-1; D might be TRBD1 (5 bases). The CDR3 has 14 residues. Per the germline V gene, CDR1 is LNHDA and CDR2 is SQIVND (reference sequence). In DNA form, the CDR3 reads TGTGTCAGTAGTATAGGGGCTGCCGGCCCCGAGCAGTTCTTC. Translating it yields CVSSIGAAGPEQFF.

The chain links TRBV3-1 to TRBJ2-5, with TRBD2 as a possible D gene (5 bases). Trimming took off 2 bases at V and 2 bases at J, with 12 bases between the two ends. Germline values: CDR1 LGHDT, CDR2 YNNKEL (reference sequence). The CDR3 runs to 15 residues. CDR3 amino acids: CASSQTGKEQETQYF. For the CDR3, the DNA is TGTGCCAGCAGCCAAACGGGGAAAGAACAAGAGACCCAGTACTTC.

V and J are TRBV9 and TRBJ2-1; D is uncertain. The V gene lost 4 bases and the J gene lost 7 bases, with 12 bases spanning the gap. The CDR3 loop spans 13 amino acids. Germline loops: CDR1 SGDLS, CDR2 YYNGEE. CDR3 bases: TGTGCCAGCAGCTCGGACCCGTTGAATGAGCAGTTCTTC. Protein: CASSSDPLNEQFF.

This clonotype was picked up a small number of times. V usage is TRBV19 and J usage is TRBJ2-1; 8 nucleotides line up with TRBD1. The CDR3 has 12 residues. Germline V gene sequence: CDR1 LNHDA, CDR2 SQIVND (reference sequence). V lost 7 bases, J lost 7 bases, and 3 bases stayed unmatched. The DNA of the CDR3 is TGTGCCAGTAAGAACAGGGGGAATGAGCAGTTCTTC. This sequence encodes CASKNRGNEQFF.

The chain combines TRBV6-1 with TRBJ1-1; 7 nucleotides align to TRBD1. Unmatched junction bases numbered 7, after V lost 7 bases and J lost 2 bases. The CDR3 extends over 14 amino acids. CDR1 is MNHNS and CDR2 is SASEGT in the germline V gene. CDR3 nucleotides: TGTGCCAGCAACCCCGGGACAGTTAACACTGAAGCTTTCTTT. Protein product: CASNPGTVNTEAFF.

The chain carries TRBV23-1 and TRBJ1-5; TRBD1 aligns across 7 bases. TRBV23-1 qualifies as an ORF whose function is uncertain. Trimming removed 7 bases from V and 5 bases from J; junction bases left unmatched: 8. The CDR3 sequence is 14 residues long. The CDR3 spells CASTPDRRYQPQHF. CDR3 DNA: TGCGCCAGCACCCCGGACAGGCGATATCAGCCCCAGCATTTT.

This clonotype appeared many times. The chain has TRBV12-3 or TRBV12-4 and TRBJ1-6; D gene unclear. Between the trimmed V and J ends, which lost 3 bases and 9 bases, there was a span of 12 bases. CDR3 length: 14 amino acids. Here the CDR3 DNA reads TGTGCCAGCAGTTTCCTGGCAGGCGGTTCACCCCTCCACTTT. It translates to CASSFLAGGSPLHF.

The chain has TRBV12-3 or TRBV12-4 and TRBJ1-4; 12 nucleotides line up with TRBD1. The CDR3 is 13 residues long. With 6 bases clipped from V and 12 bases from J, the junction kept 5 bases outside the gene matches. The CDR3 protein is CASRRRDRGQLFF. CDR3 coding DNA: TGTGCCAGCAGACGCCGGGACAGGGGGCAACTGTTTTTT.

This clonotype occurred a few times. The rearrangement joins TRBV7-6 to TRBJ2-3, with TRBD1 identical over 10 bases. The CDR3 consists of 15 residues. Germline CDR1 is SGHVS and CDR2 is FNYEAQ. The V segment lost 3 bases and the J segment 7 bases; nucleotides outside the gene matches: 7. CDR3 amino acids: CASSLGQGRGYTQYF. The CDR3 coding sequence is TGTGCCAGCAGCTTGGGACAGGGGCGCGGGTATACGCAGTATTTT.

The sample holds many counts of this clonotype. V is TRBV5-5 and J is TRBJ2-6; D uncertain. This CDR3 is 13 amino acids long. The V gene lost 5 bases and the J gene lost 3 bases, with 6 bases spanning the gap. CDR1 is SGHKS and CDR2 is YYEKEE in the germline V gene (reference sequence). As DNA, the CDR3 is TGTGCCAGCAGAGTGGATGGGGCCAACGTCCTGACTTTC. Translating gives CASRVDGANVLTF.

V gene TRBV27 combines with J gene TRBJ2-1, with TRBD2 matching 10 bases. Germline CDR1 is MNHEY and CDR2 is SMNVEV (reference sequence). The junction had 4 bases not matched to a gene; V was cut back by 1 base and J by 7 bases. This CDR3 region has 15 residues. The CDR3 sequence: CASSLFSSGGNEQFF. The CDR3 DNA sequence: TGTGCCAGCAGTTTATTTTCTAGCGGGGGAAATGAGCAGTTCTTC.

The chain combines TRBV12-5 with TRBJ1-2; D is unresolved. This CDR3 comprises 12 residues. Trimming shortened V by 5 bases and J by 3 bases, and 7 bases separated the two germline ends. Germline V gives CDR1 LGHNT, CDR2 FRNRAP. The CDR3: CASGPNYYGYTF. The CDR3 coding sequence is TGTGCTAGTGGTCCGAATTACTATGGCTACACCTTC.

The rearrangement links TRBV7-9 to TRBJ1-6; D is unclear. Looked up from germline, CDR1 is SEHNR and CDR2 is FQNEAQ (reference sequence). CDR3 length: 14 amino acids. Trimming cost V 5 bases and J 6 bases, with 11 bases left between them. The CDR3 protein is CASSHLTSNSPLHF. The CDR3 nucleotides are TGTGCCAGCAGCCACTTAACCAGTAATTCACCCCTCCACTTT.

This clonotype was detected many times. The chain links TRBV12-3 or TRBV12-4 to TRBJ1-2; D is uncertain. The CDR3 sequence is 13 residues long. Trimming shortened V by 9 bases and J by 4 bases, and 15 bases separated the two germline ends. Here the CDR3 reads CASSRSGSYGYTF. CDR3 DNA sequence: TGTGCCAGTTCCCGGTCCGGTAGCTATGGCTACACCTTC.